A single sample gave rise to the 25 T cell receptor beta chains below, sequenced in a study of T cells of healthy individuals. TCRdb redid the calling of the 5' RACE reads with MiXCR, one entry per CDR3 protein. The sample lists around 79,000 distinct CDR3 sequences, roughly 5% occurring once. The receptors originated from a female donor in good health.

Only a few counts were recorded for this clonotype. This rearrangement joins TRBV5-1 to TRBJ1-1; possible D gene TRBD1, 6 bases. Trimming removed 6 bases from V and 5 bases from J, with 14 bases in between. CDR1 and CDR2 (germline): SGHRS, YFSETQ. There are 13 residues in the CDR3. The CDR3 protein is CASKTGAVTEAFF. The CDR3 DNA follows: TGCGCCAGCAAGACGGGGGCAGTAACTGAAGCTTTCTTT.

This clonotype was picked up a small number of times. The V call is TRBV12-3 or TRBV12-4, the J call TRBJ1-5; D is undetermined. The CDR3 covers 13 residues. V was shortened by 7 bases and J by 0 bases, with 7 bases between the two germline ends. Here the CDR3 reads CASTGSSNQPQHF. DNA of the CDR3: TGTGCCAGCACCGGGTCTAGCAATCAGCCCCAGCATTTT.

This clonotype appeared many times. The CDR3 bases are TGCGCCAGCAAGCCAGGTCCCGCCGGCCCCCAAGAGACCCAGTACTTC. Translation gives CASKPGPAGPQETQYF. The chain combines TRBV5-1 with TRBJ2-5; D remains ambiguous. V was shortened by 6 bases and J by 1 base, with 19 bases between the two germline ends. CDR3 length equals 16 residues. Looked up from germline, CDR1 is SGHRS and CDR2 is YFSETQ.

The CDR3 loop is CASSPGTVQETQYF. The CDR3 DNA follows: TGTGCCAGCTCACCCGGGACAGTCCAAGAGACCCAGTACTTC. The gene calls are TRBV18 and TRBJ2-5; TRBD1 matches 7 bases. The CDR3 totals 14 residues. The germline V gene encodes CDR1 KGHSH and CDR2 LQKENI. The junction had 2 bases not matched to a gene; V was cut back by 3 bases and J by 1 base. Full variable domain (missing parts from reference TRBV18 and TRBJ2-5): NAGVMQNPRHLVRRRGQEARLRCSPMKGHSHVYWYRQLPEEGLKFMVYLQKENIIDESGMPKERFSAEFPKEGPSILRIQQVVRGDSAAYFCASSPGTVQETQYFGPGTRLLVL.

This chain connects TRBV14 to TRBJ1-3; D not resolved. Germline values: CDR1 SGHDN, CDR2 FVKESK. V lost 1 base to trimming and J lost 1 base, with 2 bases between them. This CDR3 contains 13 residues. CDR3 region: CASSQGSGNTIYF. The CDR3 region has the DNA TGTGCCAGCAGCCAAGGTTCTGGAAACACCATATATTTT.

This clonotype was seen many times. The chain uses TRBV4-3 and TRBJ1-1; no clear D gene. CDR3 length: 16 residues. Germline CDR1 reads LGHNA; CDR2 reads YSLEER. The V end was cut by 1 base, the J end by 0 bases, with 12 bases between. The CDR3 DNA reads as TGCGCCAGCAGCCAAGGTTTTGGGGTCGTGAACACTGAAGCTTTCTTT. Translation: CASSQGFGVVNTEAFF.

This clonotype was recorded a few times. The chain has TRBV7-2 and TRBJ2-4, with 7 bases that match TRBD2. The CDR3 sequence is 14 residues long. Trimming took 5 bases from V and 5 from J; bases not matched to a gene: 6. Per the germline V gene, CDR1 is SGHTA and CDR2 is FQGNSA. The CDR3 loop is CASSLGRAENIQYF. CDR3 coding DNA: TGTGCCAGCAGCCTAGGGAGGGCCGAAAACATTCAGTACTTC.

The V call is TRBV19, the J call TRBJ2-7, with D possibly being TRBD1 or TRBD2 (5 bases each). The length of the CDR3 is 14 residues. Germline loops: CDR1 LNHDA, CDR2 SQIVND (reference sequence). Trimming left V 5 bases short and J 6 bases short, with 17 bases between. The CDR3 nucleotides read TGTGCCAGTAGTTCCACAGGAGCGGTAGGCGAGCAGTACTTC. The encoded protein is CASSSTGAVGEQYF.

The chain employs TRBV2 and TRBJ1-2; TRBD1 might be the D (5 bases). CDR1 is SNHLY, CDR2 FYNNEI, per germline. Trimming removed 7 bases at V and 5 bases at J, with 11 bases between. This CDR3 has 12 residues. The CDR3 loop reads CASKDRSYGYTF. The CDR3 nucleotides are TGTGCCAGCAAAGACAGAAGTTATGGCTACACCTTC.

This clonotype appeared a few times. The chain has TRBV9 and TRBJ1-1; unclear D gene. The germline CDR1 and CDR2 sequences are SGDLS and YYNGEE. The CDR3 has 15 residues. The ends were cut back, 0 bases at V and 3 bases at J, with 12 bases in the middle. CDR3: CASSVGGGLHTEAFF. The DNA of the CDR3 is TGTGCCAGCAGCGTAGGGGGAGGGTTGCACACTGAAGCTTTCTTT.

V usage is TRBV5-1 and J usage is TRBJ1-2; D not certain. Germline V gene data show CDR1 as SGHRS and CDR2 as YFSETQ. V gave up 2 bases and J gave up 10 bases, with 12 bases separating them. The CDR3 loop spans 12 amino acids. This CDR3 is CASSLNQRNYTF. The CDR3 DNA is TGCGCCAGCAGCTTAAACCAGAGAAACTACACCTTC.

This clonotype was observed at least ten times. CDR3 coding DNA: TGTGCCACCAGTGATCAGGAGTTCCGGGACACTGAAGCTTTCTTT. Translating it yields CATSDQEFRDTEAFF. V and J are TRBV24-1 and TRBJ1-1; D remains ambiguous. The CDR3 has 15 residues. Between the trimmed V and J ends, which lost 3 bases and 3 bases, there was a span of 13 bases. Germline V gene lookup returns CDR1 KGHDR and CDR2 SFDVKD.

This clonotype was recorded many times. J is TRBJ1-1 and V is TRBV4-3; D ambiguous. The V end was cut by 7 bases, the J end by 3 bases, with 15 bases between. The CDR3 sequence is 14 residues long. Looked up from germline, CDR1 is LGHNA and CDR2 is YSLEER. The CDR3 coding sequence is TGCGCCAGCACCCCTAAAAGGCTGGACACTGAAGCTTTCTTT. This translates into CASTPKRLDTEAFF.

The genes are TRBV5-4 and TRBJ2-5; no definite D call. Looked up from germline, CDR1 is SGHNT and CDR2 is YYREEE (reference sequence). The CDR3 extends over 13 amino acids. V was clipped by 0 bases and J by 3 bases, with 6 bases between them. Here the CDR3 DNA reads TGTGCCAGCAGCTTGGCCCCGGAAGAGACCCAGTACTTC. Amino acids: CASSLAPEETQYF.

This clonotype was seen many times. The V and J genes are TRBV29-1 and TRBJ2-5; TRBD1 aligns across 8 bases. The trim removed 6 bases at V and 7 bases at J, leaving 7 bases unmatched. Looked up from germline, CDR1 is SQVTM and CDR2 is ANQGSEA. The CDR3 loop spans 12 amino acids. Here the CDR3 reads CSVDRELGTQYF. Written as DNA, the CDR3 is TGCAGCGTGGACAGGGAGTTAGGGACCCAGTACTTC.

The genes are TRBV5-1 and TRBJ1-3, with a possible D match to TRBD1 (6 bases). The V end was cut by 4 bases, the J end by 5 bases, with 13 bases between. From germline, CDR1 is SGHRS and CDR2 YFSETQ. The CDR3 is 14 residues long. This CDR3 reads CASSLPDSRNTIYF. In DNA, the CDR3 is TGCGCCAGCAGCCTACCGGACAGCAGAAACACCATATATTTT.

This clonotype showed up many times. This chain links TRBV15 with TRBJ1-2; D unresolved. Germline-derived CDR1 and CDR2 are LNHNV and YYDKDF (reference sequence). The V end was cut by 5 bases, the J end by 7 bases, with 17 bases between. The length of the CDR3 is 14 residues. This chain's CDR3 is CATSLPPAGTGYTF. Here the CDR3 DNA reads TGTGCCACCAGCCTCCCCCCGGCGGGAACTGGCTACACCTTC.

This rearrangement joins TRBV29-1 to TRBJ1-2; 10 positions match TRBD1. CDR3 length: 15 residues. The J segment lost 6 bases and the V segment lost 4 bases, leaving 11 bases of the junction unmatched. Germline CDR1 SQVTM, CDR2 ANQGSEA. Written as DNA, the CDR3 is TGCAGCGTTGGGACATATCCGGGACAGGGGAATGGCTACACCTTC. This gives the protein CSVGTYPGQGNGYTF. Together with reference TRBV29-1 and TRBJ1-2, the CDR3 gives the full variable domain: SAVISQKPSRDICQRGTSLTIQCQVDSQVTMMFWYRQQPGQSLTLIATANQGSEATYESGFVIDKFPISRPNLTFSTLTVSNMSPEDSSIYLCSVGTYPGQGNGYTFGSGTRLTVV.

This clonotype was recorded a few times. V usage is TRBV14 and J usage is TRBJ2-1; D is uncertain. Trimming cost V 3 bases and J 7 bases, with 22 bases left between them. The CDR3 extends over 17 amino acids. Germline values: CDR1 SGHDN, CDR2 FVKESK. CDR3 region: CASSHTGLLLVGNEQFF. In DNA form, the CDR3 reads TGTGCCAGCAGCCATACGGGTCTGCTACTGGTTGGGAATGAGCAGTTCTTC.

This clonotype occurred many times. V is TRBV5-5 and J is TRBJ1-1, with D unresolved. CDR3 length: 14 amino acids. V lost 1 base to trimming and J lost 1 base, with 8 bases between them. Germline V gene sequence: CDR1 SGHKS, CDR2 YYEKEE (reference sequence). CDR3 residues: CASSLQPTNTEAFF. DNA for the CDR3: TGTGCCAGCAGCTTGCAGCCTACGAACACTGAAGCTTTCTTT.

At least ten counts were recorded for this clonotype. The chain couples TRBV6-2 or TRBV6-3 to TRBJ1-5; D is undetermined. CDR3 size: 14 residues. Germline V gene data show CDR1 as MNHEY and CDR2 as SVGEGT. V was pared by 3 bases and J by 2 bases, with 8 bases between. The CDR3 reads CASSYRPRNQPQHF. The DNA for the CDR3 is TGTGCCAGCAGTTATAGACCGCGCAATCAGCCCCAGCATTTT.

This clonotype has a handful of counts. This sequence joins TRBV4-1 and TRBJ2-7, with 11 bases lining up with TRBD2. CDR1 is MGHRA, CDR2 YSYEKL, per germline. Trimming cost V 3 bases and J 7 bases; bases outside gene matches: 11. The CDR3 extends over 16 amino acids. The CDR3 protein is CASSQTGTSGRSEQYF. CDR3 nucleotide sequence: TGCGCCAGCAGCCAGACCGGGACTAGCGGCCGCTCTGAGCAGTACTTC.

This clonotype was observed many times. The V call is TRBV5-1, the J call TRBJ1-1; 11 nucleotides match TRBD1. Trimming cost V 4 bases and J 0 bases; bases outside gene matches: 5. The CDR3 length is 16 residues. Looked up from germline, CDR1 is SGHRS and CDR2 is YFSETQ. CDR3: CASSPGQGVMNTEAFF. DNA of the CDR3: TGCGCCAGCAGCCCGGGACAGGGGGTCATGAACACTGAAGCTTTCTTT.

This clonotype occurred a few times. The chain employs TRBV3-1 and TRBJ1-1; possibly TRBD1 for D (6 bases). The V gene's germline CDR1 is LGHDT and CDR2 YNNKEL (reference sequence). This CDR3 is 14 amino acids long. Trimming stripped 4 bases from V and 5 bases from J, with 14 bases between. This chain's CDR3 is CASSRKGGGTEAFF. CDR3 bases: TGTGCCAGCAGCCGAAAGGGGGGCGGGACTGAAGCTTTCTTT.

This clonotype was picked up a small number of times. The chain recombines TRBV25-1 with TRBJ1-1; D remains unclear. This CDR3 region has 13 residues. CDR1 and CDR2 (germline): MGHDK, SYGVNS. Trimming pared 6 bases from V and 10 bases from J, leaving 18 bases between. The DNA for the CDR3 is TGTGCCAGCAGCCCGTCAGGACGCCCAGGAGCTTTCTTT. Its translation is CASSPSGRPGAFF.